This T cell receptor (beta chain) was identified during a study of blood T cell repertoires in COVID-19. Whole-study context: Italy, Spain and the United States were the sources of the convalescent and acute COVID-19 samples. PBMCs, B-cell-depleted T cells, or T cells were the source of the cDNA or gDNA that made up the material.

Germline trimming cut 0 bases from V and 4 bases from J; bases unmatched to any gene: 7. Looked up from germline, CDR1 is MNHEY and CDR2 is SVGAGI. The CDR3 is 16 amino acids. The data were produced by immunoSEQ multiplex PCR, yet TCRdb's version contains in-frame clones alone and is incomplete. The sample has 300,000 to 450,000 clones; about 89% are singletons. The chain couples TRBV6-5 to TRBJ2-5, with 8 positions matching TRBD2. This receptor was taken from a man aged 25 to 45 who had recovered from COVID-19. Material for sequencing was PBMCs or T cells enriched from blood (not recorded which). CDR3 DNA: TGTGCCAGCAGTTACTCTGGGCTAGCGGGCCCAGAGACCCAGTACTTC. This codes for CASSYSGLAGPETQYF.